A single sample gave rise to the 29 T cell receptor beta chains below, sequenced in a study of blood T cell dynamics during melanoma immunotherapy. The time point here: pre-treatment baseline. Clones were sequenced by immunoSEQ multiplex PCR, and TCRdb holds only the in-frame ones, with some missing. The data contain around 11,000 clones, roughly 83% of them singletons. The source material was blood, sampled from a patient treated with checkpoint blockade. The source of these receptors is a human donor with melanoma.

This clone is deemed medium-sized. The V and J genes are TRBV5-1 and TRBJ1-2; D is unclear. There are 13 residues in the CDR3. In germline, CDR1 is SGHRS, CDR2 YFSETQ. With 2 bases removed from V and 8 bases from J, the gap between germline ends came to 13 bases. The CDR3 DNA is TGCGCCAGCAGCTTTTTAAGGGCGAGCGGCTACACCTTC. This gives the protein CASSFLRASGYTF.

The chain employs TRBV11-3 and TRBJ2-2, with D possibly matching TRBD2 (5 bases). CDR1 is SGHNT, CDR2 YENEEA, per germline. The CDR3 contains 14 residues. V gave up 5 bases and J gave up 1 base, with 8 bases separating them. In nucleotides, the CDR3 is TGTGCCAGCAGCAAAACTAGGAACACCGGGGAGCTGTTTTTT. This encodes CASSKTRNTGELFF.

The gene calls are TRBV14 and TRBJ1-2; tentatively, D is TRBD1 (5 bases). Germline assignment: CDR1 SGHDN and CDR2 FVKESK. Trimming pared 0 bases from V and 2 bases from J, leaving 10 bases between. The CDR3 has 15 amino acids. The CDR3, as DNA: TGTGCCAGCAGCCAAGATAGAGGACACAACTATGGCTACACCTTC. Amino acids: CASSQDRGHNYGYTF.

This chain connects TRBV7-2 to TRBJ2-3; the match to TRBD1 covers 8 bases. This CDR3 has 16 residues. V was pared by 5 bases and J by 5 bases, with 12 bases of the junction left unmatched. Germline CDR1 reads SGHTA; CDR2 reads FQGNSA. The CDR3 here is CASSRRTGSREDTQYF. Written as DNA, the CDR3 is TGTGCCAGCAGCAGAAGGACAGGGAGTAGAGAAGATACGCAGTATTTT.

This clone showed up just a few times. The chain uses TRBV5-4 and TRBJ1-4, with D possibly being TRBD1 (6 bases). Germline V gene lookup returns CDR1 SGHNT and CDR2 YYREEE (reference sequence). The length of the CDR3 is 15 residues. Trimming took 0 bases from V and 4 from J, leaving 10 bases between them. This CDR3 reads CASSLGRGGNEKLFF. The CDR3 bases are TGTGCCAGCAGCTTGGGCAGGGGAGGTAATGAAAAACTGTTTTTT.

The chain carries TRBV10-3 and TRBJ2-2; D might be TRBD1 (6 bases). The V and J ends lost 10 bases and 4 bases respectively, with 22 bases between them. Germline V lookup: CDR1 ENHRY, CDR2 SYGVKD. CDR3 length equals 16 residues. The CDR3 region has the DNA TGTGCCACCCGAGGGACAACCTCCCGGGGCACCGGGGAGCTGTTTTTT. Amino acids: CATRGTTSRGTGELFF.

The rearrangement uses TRBV5-6 and TRBJ2-7, with 7 bases lining up with TRBD1. The CDR3 consists of 13 residues. Per germline, CDR1 SGHDT and CDR2 YYEEEE. Unmatched junction bases numbered 5, after V lost 4 bases and J lost 4 bases. DNA of the CDR3: TGTGCCAGCAGCCTAGACAGGGCATACGAGCAGTACGTC. This codes for CASSLDRAYEQYV.

The chain couples TRBV19 to TRBJ1-5; D is unresolved. V shed 9 bases and J shed 1 base, with 10 bases lying between them. The length of the CDR3 is 13 residues. CDR1 and CDR2 from the germline V gene are LNHDA and SQIVND (reference sequence). CDR3 in amino acids: CASLSGSNQPQHF. CDR3 bases: TGTGCCAGCCTCAGCGGGAGCAATCAGCCCCAGCATTTT.

The chain recombines TRBV11-2 with TRBJ2-1, with 8 bases matching TRBD1. Germline trimming cut 1 base from V and 8 bases from J; bases unmatched to any gene: 7. Germline V lookup: CDR1 SGHAT, CDR2 FQNNGV. There are 15 residues in the CDR3. The DNA for the CDR3 is TGTGCCAGCAGCTTAGGACAGGGGCCTGCCTATGAGCAGTTCTTC. Translating gives CASSLGQGPAYEQFF.

This clone occurred a few times. The chain recombines TRBV4-1 with TRBJ1-1; D is unclear. V lost 2 bases, J lost 6 bases, and 13 bases lay in between. This CDR3 has 14 residues. Germline V lookup: CDR1 MGHRA, CDR2 YSYEKL. The CDR3 DNA follows: TGCGCCAGCAGCCAATCATCCGGAGGCCCTGAAGCTTTCTTT. Protein: CASSQSSGGPEAFF.

Concerning this clone itself: The germline gene is not matched at one end of the junction; a read error may be the cause. The same CDR3 arises from other DNA sequences in this sample as well. V usage is TRBV20-1 and J usage is TRBJ2-2; D gene ambiguous. Germline lookup yields CDR1 DFQATT and CDR2 SNEGSKA (reference sequence). There are 11 residues in the CDR3. The CDR3 bases are TGCAGTGCCAGAGGCCCCGGGGAGCTGTTTTTT. This gives the protein CSARGPGELFF.

J is TRBJ1-1 and V is TRBV4-1, with unresolved D. Germline-derived CDR1 and CDR2 are MGHRA and YSYEKL. Trimming cost V 0 bases and J 0 bases, with 8 bases left between them. This CDR3 has 15 residues. CDR3 loop: CASSQDHGLNTEAFF. The DNA for the CDR3 is TGCGCCAGCAGCCAAGATCACGGGTTGAACACTGAAGCTTTCTTT.

The genes are TRBV2 and TRBJ2-2; tentatively, D is TRBD2 (6 bases). Germline V gene data show CDR1 as SNHLY and CDR2 as FYNNEI. Trimming took 6 bases from V and 1 from J, leaving 12 bases between them. The CDR3 has 15 residues. The CDR3 nucleotides are TGTGCCAGCAGCGGACCGGGACTGAACACCGGGGAGCTGTTTTTT. As protein: CASSGPGLNTGELFF.

This CDR3 is CASSLDRGTYGYTF. CDR3 bases: TGTGCCAGCAGTTTGGACAGGGGTACCTATGGCTACACCTTC. This chain uses TRBV28 with TRBJ1-2, with 9 nucleotides matching TRBD1. There are 14 residues in the CDR3. Trimming removed 3 bases from V and 4 bases from J; junction bases left unmatched: 3. CDR1 is MDHEN, CDR2 SYDVKM, per germline.

V and J are TRBV12-5 and TRBJ2-3; 10 bases fit TRBD2. V shed 8 bases and J 5 bases; nucleotides not matched to a gene: 7. CDR3 length equals 14 residues. Germline V gene sequence: CDR1 LGHNT, CDR2 FRNRAP. The CDR3: CASPSGRGEDTQYF. The CDR3 region has the DNA TGTGCTAGTCCTAGCGGGAGAGGAGAAGATACGCAGTATTTT. Together with reference TRBV12-5 and TRBJ2-3, the CDR3 gives the full variable domain: DARVTQTPRHKVTEMGQEVTMRCQPILGHNTVFWYRQTMMQGLELLAYFRNRAPLDDSGMPKDRFSAEMPDATLATLKIQPSEPRDSAVYFCASPSGRGEDTQYFGPGTRLTVL.

About this clone itself: A read error may account for a junction end that differs from germline. The chain recombines TRBV5-4 with TRBJ2-6; D is possibly TRBD1 (6 bases). This CDR3 comprises 18 residues. CDR1 SGHNT and CDR2 YYREEE come from the germline V gene (reference sequence). The CDR3 DNA sequence: TGCGCCAGCAGCAACAGAACAGGGTCACAAAGTCGGGCCAACGTCCTGACTTTC. It encodes CASSNRTGSQSRANVLTF.

Only a few counts were recorded for this clone. The rearrangement links TRBV6-6 to TRBJ1-2; 10 positions agree with TRBD1. The CDR3 has 14 amino acids. CDR1 MNHNY and CDR2 SVGAGI come from the germline V gene (reference sequence). The V segment lost 5 bases and the J segment 4 bases; nucleotides outside the gene matches: 4. The DNA of the CDR3 is TGTGCCAGCAGTCCGGACAGGGGGACCTATGGCTACACCTTC. Encoded protein: CASSPDRGTYGYTF.

The gene calls are TRBV4-2 and TRBJ1-5; perhaps TRBD1 as D (6 bases). CDR3 length: 15 amino acids. Germline assignment: CDR1 LGHNA and CDR2 YNFKEQ. The V end lost 0 bases, the J end lost 5 bases, and 11 bases lay between the germline ends. As DNA, the CDR3 is TGTGCCAGCAGCCAAGATTTCAGGGGCCATCAGCCCCAGCATTTT. Translated: CASSQDFRGHQPQHF.

J is TRBJ1-4 and V is TRBV6-6; D is uncertain. Germline V lookup: CDR1 MNHNY, CDR2 SVGAGI (reference sequence). The ends were cut back, 3 bases at V and 4 bases at J, with 9 bases in the middle. The CDR3 contains 14 residues. This chain's CDR3 is CASSYRGFNEKLFF. DNA of the CDR3: TGTGCCAGCAGTTATCGCGGATTTAATGAAAAACTGTTTTTT.

CDR3 in DNA: TGTGCCAGCAGCCGGGCCTTGAACACTGAAGCTTTCTTT. It yields the protein CASSRALNTEAFF. J is TRBJ1-1 and V is TRBV7-9; D gene uncertain. The CDR3 loop spans 13 amino acids. Germline CDR1 reads SEHNR; CDR2 reads FQNEAQ (reference sequence). Trimming left V 5 bases short and J 0 bases short, with 7 bases between.

The chain couples TRBV13 to TRBJ2-1, with D unresolved. Trimming shortened V by 0 bases and J by 7 bases, and 13 bases separated the two germline ends. The CDR3 totals 15 residues. CDR1 is PRHDT, CDR2 FYEKMQ, per germline (reference sequence). The CDR3 coding sequence is TGTGCCAGCAGCTTAGGGTACAAGGGTCGGAATGAGCAGTTCTTC. Encoded protein: CASSLGYKGRNEQFF.

The CDR3 is CASSLLWGHLNEKLFF. The CDR3 coding sequence is TGTGCCAGCAGTTTATTATGGGGACACCTTAATGAAAAACTGTTTTTT. The chain links TRBV28 to TRBJ1-4; perhaps TRBD1 as D (6 bases). The germline V gene has CDR1 MDHEN and CDR2 SYDVKM. CDR3 length: 16 residues. V lost 1 base and J 4 bases, leaving 13 bases between the germline ends.

The rearrangement links TRBV30 to TRBJ2-1; D is undetermined. V was pared by 0 bases and J by 6 bases, with 3 bases between. This CDR3 has 11 residues. In germline, CDR1 is GTSNPN, CDR2 SVGIG (reference sequence). The CDR3 DNA reads as TGTGCCTGGAGTGTGATCAATGAGCAGTTCTTC. Translation: CAWSVINEQFF.

The rearrangement uses TRBV19 and TRBJ2-2; 10 positions match TRBD1. The germline V gene encodes CDR1 LNHDA and CDR2 SQIVND (reference sequence). Trimming cost V 6 bases and J 3 bases; bases outside gene matches: 22. The CDR3 loop spans 21 amino acids. CDR3 nucleotide sequence: TGTGCCAGTAGATCCCTTAGGACAGGGGGGAGGTTGAGTGGACACACCGGGGAGCTGTTTTTT. This encodes CASRSLRTGGRLSGHTGELFF. The full variable domain, in which reference TRBV19 and TRBJ2-2 provide the parts outside the CDR3, is DGGITQSPKYLFRKEGQNVTLSCEQNLNHDAMYWYRQDPGQGLRLIYYSQIVNDFQKGDIAEGYSVSREKKESFPLTVTSAQKNPTAFYLCASRSLRTGGRLSGHTGELFFGEGSRLTVL.

CDR3 sequence reads: CASSISLEYEQFF. CDR3 bases: TGTGCCAGTAGTATCTCCCTAGAGTATGAGCAGTTCTTC. The rearrangement uses TRBV19 and TRBJ2-1; D gene ambiguous. The germline V gene has CDR1 LNHDA and CDR2 SQIVND (reference sequence). This CDR3 comprises 13 residues. V was cut by 3 bases and J by 8 bases, with 11 bases left in between.

The rearrangement links TRBV4-2 to TRBJ2-1; D is perhaps TRBD1 or TRBD2 (5 bases each). The germline V gene encodes CDR1 LGHNA and CDR2 YNFKEQ. The CDR3 covers 16 residues. V was cut by 4 bases and J by 4 bases, with 17 bases left in between. The CDR3 bases are TGTGCCAGCAGCCGTGGGACCGGGCTCCAGTACAATGAGCAGTTCTTC. Translated: CASSRGTGLQYNEQFF.

The chain has TRBV10-3 and TRBJ2-7, with a weak D call TRBD2 (8 bases). Trimming removed 2 bases at V and 4 bases at J, with 18 bases between. The CDR3 is 16 amino acids. CDR1 and CDR2 (germline): ENHRY, SYGVKD. The DNA of the CDR3 is TGTGCCATCAGTGAGCCGGGACTAGGGGGCCCATACGAGCAGTACTTC. The encoded protein is CAISEPGLGGPYEQYF.

In DNA, the CDR3 is TGTGCCACCAGCAGCGAACGGGGGGGAACTGAAGCTTTCTTT. This gives the protein CATSSERGGTEAFF. The V and J genes are TRBV15 and TRBJ1-1; D is possibly TRBD1 (5 bases). Germline loops: CDR1 LNHNV, CDR2 YYDKDF (reference sequence). Between the trimmed V and J ends, which lost 3 bases and 5 bases, there was a span of 13 bases. This CDR3 has 14 amino acids.

The chain joins TRBV5-5 to TRBJ2-7; 11 nucleotides agree with TRBD1. There are 16 residues in the CDR3. Germline values: CDR1 SGHKS, CDR2 YYEKEE (reference sequence). The J segment lost 2 bases and the V segment lost 4 bases, leaving 8 bases of the junction unmatched. Here the CDR3 reads CASSSTGTGGPYEQYV. In DNA, the CDR3 is TGTGCCAGCAGCAGTACCGGGACAGGGGGTCCCTACGAGCAGTACGTC.